These T cell receptor beta chains were read from a single sample in a study of T-cell reconstitution after alpha-beta-depleted transplantation in children. TCRdb reprocessed the PCR reads via MiXCR and lists one record per CDR3 protein. The data hold 4,000 to 5,000 distinct CDR3 sequences, with roughly 19% observed a single time. The sequenced sample was PBMCs, mostly from graft donor cells, obtained 180 days after TCRalphabeta/CD19-depleted stem cell transplant. The receptors originated from a male patient aged 2 to 10 who had a stem cell transplant for acute lymphoblastic leukemia, so the T cells may come from the graft donor. CDR3s include the opening cysteine and the closing phenylalanine or tryptophan. A D gene is named only where the DNA matches it firmly. Expanded clones are given a class, and other clones once, few, many or no size at all.

V	D	size	J	DNA	CDR3
TRBV20-1	.	many	TRBJ2-1	TGCAGTGCCTCCCTAGTGGGAGGCCTCATCAATGAGCAGTTCTTC	CSASLVGGLINEQFF
TRBV7-2	TRBD2	many	TRBJ2-7	TGTGCCAGCAGCTTCCTTGGGACTAGCGGGACCGGCGAGCAGTACTTC	CASSFLGTSGTGEQYF
TRBV20-1	.	many	TRBJ2-5	TGCAGTGCTAGAGATCAGGGTTTGGGTGTAGAGGGGACCCAGTACTTC	CSARDQGLGVEGTQYF
TRBV3-1	TRBD2	few	TRBJ2-5	TGTGCCACCTGCCCCGGACTAGCGGGAGGTGGTCAAGAGACCCAGTACTTC	CATCPGLAGGGQETQYF
TRBV10-3	.	.	TRBJ1-1	TGTGCCATCAGTGTTGGGGACACTGAAGCTTTCTTT	CAISVGDTEAFF
TRBV4-2	.	.	TRBJ2-1	TGTGCCAGCTGGGAGCGGGCGAGCTCCTACAATGAGCAGTTCTTC	CASWERASSYNEQFF
TRBV6-5	.	medium-sized	TRBJ2-3	TGTGCCAGCAGTCGGTTGGGAGGGGGCGCAGATACGCAGTATTTT	CASSRLGGGADTQYF
TRBV7-1	.	.	TRBJ1-4	TGTGCCAGCAGCTCCGGTCCGGTTCGGCCTCGGGCTAATGAAAAACTGTTTTTT	CASSSGPVRPRANEKLFF
TRBV6-1	.	many	TRBJ2-3	TGTGCCAGCACCCGGGCGCGTGGAGATACGCAGTATTTT	CASTRARGDTQYF
TRBV10-3	.	.	TRBJ1-6	TGTGCCATCAGTGACTTGGGCGGAGAGAGATCACCCCTCCACTTT	CAISDLGGERSPLHF
TRBV10-3	.	.	TRBJ2-4	TGTGCCATCAGTGAGACTGGAGGGAGTACCAAAAACATTCAGTACTTC	CAISETGGSTKNIQYF
TRBV5-1	TRBD2	.	TRBJ2-7	TGCGCCAGCAGCTTGTCTGGACTAGTGGGAACAAACGAGCCGTACTTC	CASSLSGLVGTNEPYF
TRBV28	.	many	TRBJ2-1	TGTGCCAGCCGTAGCCACCAGTTCTCCTACAATGAGCAGTTCTTC	CASRSHQFSYNEQFF
TRBV9	TRBD2	medium-sized	TRBJ2-1	TGTGCCAGCAGCGTAGTTCTCCTAGCGGGAGACAACAATGAGCAGTTCTTC	CASSVVLLAGDNNEQFF
TRBV5-1	TRBD2	medium-sized	TRBJ2-2	TGCGCCAGCAGCTTGGAGCCTAGCGGGAGGGCCAACACCGGGGAGCTGTTTTTT	CASSLEPSGRANTGELFF
TRBV5-1	.	few	TRBJ2-2	TGCGCCAGCAGCTTGGCCAGGAACACCGGGGAGCTGTTTTTT	CASSLARNTGELFF
TRBV10-3	.	.	TRBJ2-1	TGTGCCATACGATCGGGCCCCAGCGCGGGGGAGCAGTTCTTC	CAIRSGPSAGEQFF
TRBV7-9	.	medium-sized	TRBJ1-1	TGTGCCAGCAGCCCCAGTTTCGGGGGTTATGGTTCCACTGAAGCTTTCTTT	CASSPSFGGYGSTEAFF
TRBV5-1	TRBD2	medium-sized	TRBJ2-7	TGCGCCAGCAGCTTGGGGCTAGCGGCCACCTACGAGCAGTACTTC	CASSLGLAATYEQYF
TRBV7-2	.	medium-sized	TRBJ2-1	TGTGCCAGCATCTTTTCGGCGCGGGACAATGAGCAGTTCTTC	CASIFSARDNEQFF
TRBV2	TRBD1	.	TRBJ1-5	TGTGCCAGCAAATGGCAGGGGGTAAGCAATCAGCCCCAGCATTTT	CASKWQGVSNQPQHF
TRBV5-4	TRBD2	many	TRBJ2-1	TGTGCCAGCAGCCCCAGCGGGGGGAGATACAATGAGCAGTTCTTC	CASSPSGGRYNEQFF
TRBV5-4	.	.	TRBJ2-2	TGTGCCAGCAGCCCAGGGCTCCTCGCCGGGGAGCTGTTTTTT	CASSPGLLAGELFF
TRBV20-1	TRBD1	.	TRBJ2-4	TGCAGTGCGATTCCGGGACAGGGAAGAAACATTCAGTACTTC	CSAIPGQGRNIQYF
TRBV7-9	.	medium-sized	TRBJ1-1	TGTGCCAGCAGCTTAGGCGGTTATGAAGCTTTCTTT	CASSLGGYEAFF
TRBV5-1	TRBD1	.	TRBJ1-1	TGCGCCAGCAGCTGGGAGGGGGCATGGAACACTGAAGCTTTCTTT	CASSWEGAWNTEAFF
TRBV7-9	.	many	TRBJ1-2	TGTGCCAGCAGCTTAGTTATCGATAATAACTATGGCTACACCTTC	CASSLVIDNNYGYTF
TRBV4-1	.	many	TRBJ2-5	TGCGCCAGCAGCCAAGAACCTAACCCAAGAGAGACCCAGTACTTC	CASSQEPNPRETQYF
TRBV7-9	TRBD1	many	TRBJ1-1	TGTGCCAGCAGCCCCATAACCGGGACAGGGCCGAACACTGAAGCTTTCTTT	CASSPITGTGPNTEAFF
TRBV28	.	large	TRBJ2-7	TGTGCCAGCACCTCCCAGAGGGACGAGCAGTACTTC	CASTSQRDEQYF
TRBV28	TRBD2	large	TRBJ2-3	TGTGCCAGCACCCGACACCCTAGCGGGCGGAGGGGCACAGATACGCAGTATTTT	CASTRHPSGRRGTDTQYF
TRBV2	.	many	TRBJ1-2	TGTGCCAGCAGTGAGGGTGGGCAGCTTTATGGCTACACCTTC	CASSEGGQLYGYTF
TRBV7-2	.	medium-sized	TRBJ2-3	TGTGCCAGCAGGAGAACTAGCACAGATACGCAGTATTTT	CASRRTSTDTQYF
TRBV7-9	.	many	TRBJ1-2	TGTGCCAGCAGCTTAGAAGGGACCTCCTCCTATGGCTACACCTTC	CASSLEGTSSYGYTF
TRBV7-9	.	many	TRBJ1-5	TGTGCCAGCAGCTTCGACCGAGGATGGGGTAGGGGAGATCAGCCCCAGCATTTT	CASSFDRGWGRGDQPQHF
TRBV6-5	.	many	TRBJ2-7	TGTGCCAGCAGTTACTCGGGGTCGGTAGGCTCCTACGAGCAGTACTTC	CASSYSGSVGSYEQYF
TRBV7-9	.	many	TRBJ2-3	TGTGCCAGCAGCGCCGGGATAACTGAGGAAGATACGCAGTATTTT	CASSAGITEEDTQYF
TRBV25-1	.	medium-sized	TRBJ1-2	TGTGCCAGCAGCGAGGGGCCCAGAACGTATGGCTACACCTTC	CASSEGPRTYGYTF
TRBV6-5	TRBD1	many	TRBJ2-7	TGTGCCAGCAACCGACAGGGGGCCCTCTACGAGCAGTACTTC	CASNRQGALYEQYF
TRBV7-9	.	medium-sized	TRBJ2-2	TGTGCCAGCAGCTTAGAAGCCGGGACTGAGAACACCGGGGAGCTGTTTTTT	CASSLEAGTENTGELFF
TRBV7-9	TRBD2	many	TRBJ2-3	TGTGCCAGCACTCCCTCACCCGGGACTAGCGGGAGGGGGACGCAGTATTTT	CASTPSPGTSGRGTQYF
TRBV7-9	.	medium-sized	TRBJ2-1	TGTGCCAGCGTAACGTCGAGGGGTCAGGCCAAGAATGAGCAGTTCTTC	CASVTSRGQAKNEQFF
TRBV7-9	TRBD2	many	TRBJ2-1	TGTGCCAGCAGCCCCCGGACTAGCGGGAGAGTCAATGAGCAGTTCTTC	CASSPRTSGRVNEQFF
TRBV5-6	TRBD1	many	TRBJ1-2	TGTGCCAGCAGCTTGGGACAGGGGACTTTTGGCTACACCTTC	CASSLGQGTFGYTF
TRBV28	.	many	TRBJ1-4	TGTGCCAGCAGTGTTAATAATGAAAAACTGTTTTTT	CASSVNNEKLFF
TRBV7-9	.	many	TRBJ2-3	TGTGCCAGCAGCTTACAGGGCACAGATACGCAGTATTTT	CASSLQGTDTQYF
TRBV5-1	TRBD2	many	TRBJ2-5	TGCGCCAGCAAAGGCGGGAGCCTAGAGGGAGAGACCCAGTACTTC	CASKGGSLEGETQYF
TRBV28	TRBD1	.	TRBJ2-1	TGTGCCAGCAGAAGGACAGGGAAATACAATGAGCAGTTCTTC	CASRRTGKYNEQFF
TRBV10-1	.	many	TRBJ2-7	TGCGCCAGCAGTGAGTTCCCCTGGACCGAGCAGTACTTC	CASSEFPWTEQYF
TRBV9	.	.	TRBJ2-2	TGTGCCAGCAGCCCAACTAGAAACGGGGGAGGCCGGGAGCTGTTTTTT	CASSPTRNGGGRELFF
TRBV5-1	.	medium-sized	TRBJ1-1	TGCGCCAGCAGCTTGGCGCCCACTGAAGCTTTCTTT	CASSLAPTEAFF
TRBV5-6	.	.	TRBJ1-1	TGTGCCATGGGCCGGTGGCTGCTCGGCACTGAAGCTTTCTTT	CAMGRWLLGTEAFF
TRBV11-2	.	.	TRBJ2-7	TGTGCCAGCAGCCTCAGACTGGGCTCCTACGAGCAGTACTTC	CASSLRLGSYEQYF
TRBV25-1	.	many	TRBJ2-7	TGTGCCAGCAAGTTGGCCGGAACCTACGAGCAGTACTTC	CASKLAGTYEQYF
TRBV5-1	TRBD2	many	TRBJ2-7	TGCGCCAGCAGCACATTCCCGGGACTAGCGGGGTATTACGAGCAGTACTTC	CASSTFPGLAGYYEQYF
TRBV5-6	.	many	TRBJ2-1	TGTGCCAGCACCTTGGGAGGCTCCTACAATGAGCAGTTCTTC	CASTLGGSYNEQFF
TRBV5-1	.	.	TRBJ1-1	TGCGCCAGCAGACCCGACCAGAACACTGAAGCTTTCTTT	CASRPDQNTEAFF
TRBV18	.	many	TRBJ1-1	TGTGCCAGCGTAGGACAGCCTAACACTGAAGCTTTCTTT	CASVGQPNTEAFF
TRBV12-3/TRBV12-4	.	.	TRBJ1-2	TGTGCCAGCGGGGGAGTCTCCTACACCTTC	CASGGVSYTF